This T cell receptor (beta chain) was observed in a study of blood T cell repertoires in COVID-19. Study-level background: Donors in the United States, Italy and Spain gave samples during acute or convalescent COVID-19.

Original analysis: Nucleated cell number was recorded as an estimate derived from reference gene primer amplification. The data were produced by immunoSEQ multiplex PCR, yet TCRdb's version contains in-frame clones alone and is incomplete. V and J calls and clone size follow that table, whereas D and trimming were derived from the DNA. The sample records a few hundred thousand clones, more than 75% being singletons. One Seattle source followed patients from active infection through their disease course. The germline V gene encodes CDR1 KGHSH and CDR2 LQKENI. J was trimmed by 2 bases and V by 4 bases; bases with no gene match: 14. This CDR3 is 18 amino acids long.

Input material: peripheral blood. This chain uses TRBV18 with TRBJ2-3; TRBD2 aligns across 8 bases. The receptor was derived from a young woman with COVID-19, enrolled during active disease. The DNA for the CDR3 is TGTGCCAGCTCACTACTAGCAGCGCGGGAGGCGCCCACAGATACGCAGTATTTT. Its translation: CASSLLAAREAPTDTQYF.